One sample yielded the 6 T cell receptor beta chains listed below, sequenced in a study of CD8 T cells in ankylosing spondylitis. TCRdb recomputed calls from the 5' RACE reads with MiXCR, one row per CDR3 protein. This sample has 300,000 to 350,000 distinct CDR3 sequences, with roughly 20% found just once. Sequencing was done on a sample of blood, either unsorted or a sorted T cell fraction (not recorded which). Source of these receptors: a female donor with ankylosing spondylitis or in good health (not recorded which).

The chain couples TRBV6-2 or TRBV6-3 to TRBJ2-2; D might be TRBD2 (6 bases). Germline values: CDR1 MNHEY, CDR2 SVGEGT. Trimming removed 7 bases at V and 6 bases at J, with 18 bases between. The CDR3 is 15 amino acids. In DNA, the CDR3 is TGTGCCAGCACCTCCCACGGGAGATTAGCCGGGGAGCTGTTTTTT. It specifies CASTSHGRLAGELFF.

To note about this clonotype: No DNA is shown, since the ends of the CDR3 on it are uncertain; the CDR3 is the one TCRdb lists. The chain has TRBV6-5 and TRBJ2-4; whether TRBD2, the table's D call, matches the DNA was not checked. The CDR3 contains 13 residues when both ends are counted. The germline V gene has CDR1 MNHEY and CDR2 SVGAGI. The CDR3 spells CASILGGENIQYF.

This clonotype was counted a few times. The V call is TRBV5-5, the J call TRBJ2-7; TRBD2 agrees at 7 bases. V was pared by 4 bases and J by 0 bases, with 4 bases of the junction left unmatched. CDR1 SGHKS and CDR2 YYEKEE come from the germline V gene (reference sequence). This CDR3 is 14 amino acids long. The CDR3 here is CASSRGLDSYEQYF. The DNA of the CDR3 is TGTGCCAGCAGCCGCGGACTAGACTCCTACGAGCAGTACTTC.

This clonotype was seen a few times. This chain uses TRBV29-1 with TRBJ2-5, with 7 bases fitting TRBD2. The CDR3 sequence is 12 residues long. Germline CDR1 is SQVTM and CDR2 is ANQGSEA. Trimming removed 4 bases from V and 8 bases from J; junction bases left unmatched: 7. The CDR3 bases are TGCAGCGTTGCCGTCCTAGCGGACACCCAGTACTTC. Protein sequence: CSVAVLADTQYF.

This clonotype appeared many times. The DNA of the CDR3 is TGTGCCAGCGTGCGGCCTAGCGGGAGTCATGAGCAGTTCTTC. Residues: CASVRPSGSHEQFF. The V gene is TRBV12-3 or TRBV12-4, the J gene TRBJ2-1; 10 bases align to TRBD2. This CDR3 is 14 amino acids long. Unmatched junction bases numbered 9, after V lost 8 bases and J lost 8 bases.

Of note for this clonotype: Sequence at one end of the junction differs from germline and may be a read error. V gene TRBV11-2 combines with J gene TRBJ2-4; unclear D gene. Germline values: CDR1 SGHAT, CDR2 FQNNGV. The CDR3 has 13 residues. In DNA, the CDR3 is TGTGCCAGCAGCCCAAACATTGGAAACACTCAGTACTTC. Amino acid sequence: CASSPNIGNTQYF.